This T cell receptor beta chain derives from a study of OX40 agonist ivuxolimab in advanced cancers. In terms of the full investigation: The costimulatory receptor OX40 (CD134) was targeted by ivuxolimab, a fully human IgG2 agonistic monoclonal antibody. Intravenous ivuxolimab was administered to patients every 2 weeks at six dose levels: 0.01, 0.1, 0.3, 1.5, 3 and 10 mg/kg. Among the roughly 50 dose-escalation patients, some 20 had hepatocellular carcinoma, roughly 15 melanoma, 9 renal cell carcinoma and 9 head and neck cancer. In the dose-escalation cohort, 82.7% of patients were male, and the mean age was around 60 years, with a range of roughly 23 to 85. Patients were allowed to have had prior anti-PD-1, anti-PD-L1 or anti-CTLA-4 therapy, and less than 45% of the dose-escalation patients had previously received checkpoint inhibitors. Three dose-escalation patients achieved partial responses, one with hepatocellular carcinoma and two with cutaneous melanoma. The purpose of peripheral TCRbeta sequencing was to test whether ivuxolimab changed TCR sequence diversity and led to clonal T-cell expansion. The paper describes the monotherapy dose-escalation part (N of about 57 patients) of the phase I trial of ivuxolimab. What the work shows at the level of the full study, not this receptor alone: Partial responders in the 0.1-3.0 mg/kg groups had among the lowest normalized peripheral clonal expansion, especially among CD8+ T cells. Clonal expansion of both CD4+ and CD8+ blood T cells was observed from baseline to week 6 at doses 0.1 to 3.0 mg/kg. Low levels of normalized T-cell clonal expansion were also shown by some nonresponding patients. On average, CD8+ T cells showed more expanded clones than CD4+ T cells after ivuxolimab. The antigen specificity of the clonally expanded peripheral T cells was not determined.

To sequence the TCRbeta CDR3 region, genomic DNA was isolated from the sorted cells. The immunoSEQ Assay was used to sequence the TCRbeta CDR3 regions. This immuneACCESS table, as held by TCRdb, lists in-frame sequences with V and J called but not all clones. Of the missing ones, under half trace to an unresolved V gene in checked studies; the others have no known cause. The sample data list tens of thousands of clones, and 70% to 90% of these were observed just once. Jointly, the top ten make up approximately 0.32% of the sample. This clone was seen only a few times. The clone's antigen remains unknown. It has no much larger one-base neighbor in the sample; base qualities were not kept. The CDR3 starts with the cysteine, ends with the phenylalanine, and has 15 residues. The CDR3 DNA has 45 bases and is translated from base 1. The germline V gene sets CDR1 to LGHNA and CDR2 to YNFKEQ. V and J lose 1 base and 0 bases, and a span of 9 bases separates them.

Patients with a history of autoimmune disease or receiving systemic immunosuppression were excluded from the trial. Peripheral blood for TCR sequencing was collected from all dose cohorts at baseline, on cycle 4 day 1, and on cycle 7 day 1. The samples were drawn from a first-in-human, open-label, multicenter phase I dose-escalation trial of ivuxolimab. Adults with locally advanced or metastatic melanoma, renal cell, hepatocellular, or head and neck squamous cell carcinoma were enrolled in the trial. Before TCR sequencing, CD4+ and CD8+ T cells were separately sorted from peripheral blood. This sequence uses TRBV4-2 and TRBJ1-1; the D gene lacks a confident call. The clonotype was recovered from an adult with an advanced solid tumor such as melanoma, head and neck, liver or kidney cancer. The specimen was CD4+ or CD8+ T cells sorted from blood, collected in a trial of the OX40 agonist ivuxolimab. The DNA is TGTGCCAGCAGCCAAGTAGCGACGGTGAACACTGAAGCTTTCTTT. This translates into CASSQVATVNTEAFF.